Here is one T cell receptor beta chain with its context. Symptom resolution, clearance, or two negative PCRs marked the recovered donors of Cohort 3. In the study's own analysis: Reference gene primer amplification in the assay estimated nucleated cell counts. The repertoire was sequenced with immunoSEQ multiplex PCR; TCRdb's copy has only in-frame clones and lacks some. Clone size and the V and J calls come from that table; the DNA yielded D and trimming. Of around 220,000 clones in the sample, 84% were seen once. The data derive from a study of blood T cell repertoires in COVID-19. Overall study: T cells, B-cell-depleted T cells, or PBMCs provided the cDNA or gDNA that served as material.

The germline V gene encodes CDR1 MDHEN and CDR2 SYDVKM. This CDR3 is built from 15 residues. Trimming removed 6 bases from V and 7 bases from J; junction bases left unmatched: 10. The sample consisted of PBMCs or T cells enriched from blood (not recorded which). The TCR was taken from a middle-aged woman who had recovered from COVID-19. The chain has TRBV28 and TRBJ1-2; 11 nucleotides match TRBD1. This CDR3 is CASRYPHGTGGGYTF. In nucleotides, the CDR3 is TGTGCCAGCAGGTACCCCCACGGGACAGGGGGTGGCTACACCTTC.